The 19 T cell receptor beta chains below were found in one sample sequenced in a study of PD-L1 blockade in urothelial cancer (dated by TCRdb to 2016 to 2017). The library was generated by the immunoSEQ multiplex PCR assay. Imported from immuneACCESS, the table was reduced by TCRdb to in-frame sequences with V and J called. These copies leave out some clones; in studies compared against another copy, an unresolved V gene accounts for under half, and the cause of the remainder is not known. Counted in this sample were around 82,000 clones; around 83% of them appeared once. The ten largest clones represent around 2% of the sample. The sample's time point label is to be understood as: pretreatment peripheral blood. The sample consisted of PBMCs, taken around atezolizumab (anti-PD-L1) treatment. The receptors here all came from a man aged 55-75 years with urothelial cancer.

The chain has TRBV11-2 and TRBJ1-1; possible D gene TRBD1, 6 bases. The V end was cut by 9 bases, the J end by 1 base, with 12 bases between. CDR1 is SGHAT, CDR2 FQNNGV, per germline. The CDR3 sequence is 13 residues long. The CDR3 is CASCLGANTEAFF. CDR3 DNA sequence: TGTGCCAGTTGTTTGGGGGCGAACACTGAAGCTTTCTTT.

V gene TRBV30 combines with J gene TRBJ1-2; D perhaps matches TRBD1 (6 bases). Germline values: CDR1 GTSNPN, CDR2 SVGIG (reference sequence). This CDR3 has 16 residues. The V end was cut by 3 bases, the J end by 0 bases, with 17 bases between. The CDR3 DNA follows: TGTGCCTGGAGCTCGGGGGGCAGGGAATCTAACTATGGCTACACCTTC. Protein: CAWSSGGRESNYGYTF.

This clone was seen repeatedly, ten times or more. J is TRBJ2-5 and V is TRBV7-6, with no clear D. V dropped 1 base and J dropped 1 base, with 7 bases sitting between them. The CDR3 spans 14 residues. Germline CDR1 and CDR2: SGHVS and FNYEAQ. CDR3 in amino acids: CASSLGASQETQYF. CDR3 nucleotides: TGTGCCAGCAGCTTAGGGGCCAGCCAAGAGACCCAGTACTTC. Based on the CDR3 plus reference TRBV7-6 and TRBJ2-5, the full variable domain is GAGVSQSPRYKVTKRGQDVALRCDPISGHVSLYWYRQALGQGPEFLTYFNYEAQQDKSGLPNDRFSAERPEGSISTLTIQRTEQRDSAMYRCASSLGASQETQYFGPGTRLLVL.

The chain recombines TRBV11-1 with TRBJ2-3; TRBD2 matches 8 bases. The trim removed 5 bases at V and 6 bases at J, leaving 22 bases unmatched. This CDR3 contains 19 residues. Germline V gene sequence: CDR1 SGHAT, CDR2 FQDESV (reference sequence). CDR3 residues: CASSLTTGTRRGGVDTQYF. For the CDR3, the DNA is TGTGCCAGCAGCCTCACGACCGGGACTAGGAGAGGGGGGGTGGATACGCAGTATTTT.

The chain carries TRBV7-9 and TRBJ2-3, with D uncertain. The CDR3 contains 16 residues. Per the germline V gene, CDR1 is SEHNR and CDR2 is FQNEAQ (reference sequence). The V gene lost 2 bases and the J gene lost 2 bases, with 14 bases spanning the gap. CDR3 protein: CASSLNVQTPTDTQYF. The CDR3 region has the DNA TGTGCCAGCAGCTTAAACGTCCAAACTCCCACAGATACGCAGTATTTT.

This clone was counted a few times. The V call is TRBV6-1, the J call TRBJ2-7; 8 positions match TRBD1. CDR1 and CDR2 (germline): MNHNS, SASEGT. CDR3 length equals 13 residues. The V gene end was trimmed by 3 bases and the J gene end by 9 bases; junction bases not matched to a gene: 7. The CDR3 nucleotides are TGTGCCAGCAGTGACCGACAGGGGCTGGGGCAGTACTTC. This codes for CASSDRQGLGQYF.

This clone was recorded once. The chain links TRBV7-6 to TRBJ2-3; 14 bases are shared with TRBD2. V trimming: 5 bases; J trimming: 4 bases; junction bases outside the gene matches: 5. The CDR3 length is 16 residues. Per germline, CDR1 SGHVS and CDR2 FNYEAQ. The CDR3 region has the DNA TGTGCCAGCAGCCCCTTGACTAGCGGGAGGGCAGATACGCAGTATTTT. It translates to CASSPLTSGRADTQYF.

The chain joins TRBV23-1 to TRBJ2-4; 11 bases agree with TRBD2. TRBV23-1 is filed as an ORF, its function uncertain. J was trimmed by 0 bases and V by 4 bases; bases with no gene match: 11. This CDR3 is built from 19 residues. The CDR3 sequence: CASSPPGLAELLAKNIQYF. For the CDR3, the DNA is TGCGCCAGCAGTCCACCGGGACTAGCGGAGCTATTAGCCAAAAACATTCAGTACTTC.

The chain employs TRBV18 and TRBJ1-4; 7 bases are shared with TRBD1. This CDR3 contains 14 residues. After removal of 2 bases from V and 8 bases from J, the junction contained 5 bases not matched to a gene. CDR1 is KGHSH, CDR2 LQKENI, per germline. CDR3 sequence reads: CASSPGRGSEKLFF. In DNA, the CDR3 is TGTGCCAGCTCACCAGGCAGGGGGAGCGAAAAACTGTTTTTT.

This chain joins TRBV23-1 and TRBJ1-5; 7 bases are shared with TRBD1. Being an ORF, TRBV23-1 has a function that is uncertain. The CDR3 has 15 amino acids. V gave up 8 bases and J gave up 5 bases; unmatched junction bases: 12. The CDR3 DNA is TGCGCCAGCCCAAACATAGACAGGGTTGATCAGCCCCAGCATTTT. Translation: CASPNIDRVDQPQHF.

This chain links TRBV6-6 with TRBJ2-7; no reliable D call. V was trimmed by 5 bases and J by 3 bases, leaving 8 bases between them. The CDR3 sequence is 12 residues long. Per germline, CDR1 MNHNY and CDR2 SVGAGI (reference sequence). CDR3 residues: CASSIASYEQYF. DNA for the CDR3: TGTGCCAGCAGTATAGCCAGCTACGAGCAGTACTTC.

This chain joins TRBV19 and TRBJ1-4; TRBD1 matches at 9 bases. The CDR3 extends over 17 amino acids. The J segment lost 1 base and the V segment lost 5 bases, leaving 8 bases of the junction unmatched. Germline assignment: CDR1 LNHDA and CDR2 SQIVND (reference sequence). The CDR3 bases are TGTGCCAGTAGTTCAAACAGGGGGCTAGGAACTAATGAAAAACTGTTTTTT. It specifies CASSSNRGLGTNEKLFF.

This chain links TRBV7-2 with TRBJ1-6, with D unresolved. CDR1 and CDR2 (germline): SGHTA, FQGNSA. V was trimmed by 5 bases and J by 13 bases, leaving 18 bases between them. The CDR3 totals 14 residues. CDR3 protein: CASSPEDGVGPLHF. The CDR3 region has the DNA TGTGCCAGCAGCCCTGAAGACGGGGTAGGGCCCCTCCACTTT. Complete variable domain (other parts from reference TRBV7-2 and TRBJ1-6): GAGVSQSPSNKVTEKGKDVELRCDPISGHTALYWYRQSLGQGLEFLIYFQGNSAPDKSGLPSDRFSAERTGGSVSTLTIQRTQQEDSAVYLCASSPEDGVGPLHFGNGTRLTVT.

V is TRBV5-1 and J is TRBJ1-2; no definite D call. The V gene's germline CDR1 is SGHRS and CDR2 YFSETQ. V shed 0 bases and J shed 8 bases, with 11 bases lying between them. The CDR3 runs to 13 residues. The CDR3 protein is CASSLASEEGYTF. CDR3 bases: TGCGCCAGCAGCTTGGCGTCAGAAGAAGGCTACACCTTC. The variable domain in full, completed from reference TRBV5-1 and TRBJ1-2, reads KAGVTQTPRYLIKTRGQQVTLSCSPISGHRSVSWYQQTPGQGLQFLFEYFSETQRNKGNFPGRFSGRQFSNSRSEMNVSTLELGDSALYLCASSLASEEGYTFGSGTRLTVV.

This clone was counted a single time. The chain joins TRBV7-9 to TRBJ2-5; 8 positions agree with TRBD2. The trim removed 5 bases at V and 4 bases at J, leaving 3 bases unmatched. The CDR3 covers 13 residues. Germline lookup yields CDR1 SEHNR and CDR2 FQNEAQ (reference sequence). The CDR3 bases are TGTGCCAGCAGCCGGGGGGGCCTAGAGACCCAGTACTTC. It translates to CASSRGGLETQYF.

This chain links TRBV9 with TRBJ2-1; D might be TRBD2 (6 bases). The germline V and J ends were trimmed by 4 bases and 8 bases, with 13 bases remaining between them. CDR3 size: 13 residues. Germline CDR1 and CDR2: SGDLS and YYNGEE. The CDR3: CASSPATGDEQFF. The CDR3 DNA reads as TGTGCCAGCAGCCCCGCAACGGGAGATGAGCAGTTCTTC.

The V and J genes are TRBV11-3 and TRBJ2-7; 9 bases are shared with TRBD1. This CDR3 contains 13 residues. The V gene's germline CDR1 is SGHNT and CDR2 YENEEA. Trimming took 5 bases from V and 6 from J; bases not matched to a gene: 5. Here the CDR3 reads CASSTTGGGEQYF. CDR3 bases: TGTGCCAGCAGCACCACAGGGGGCGGCGAGCAGTACTTC.

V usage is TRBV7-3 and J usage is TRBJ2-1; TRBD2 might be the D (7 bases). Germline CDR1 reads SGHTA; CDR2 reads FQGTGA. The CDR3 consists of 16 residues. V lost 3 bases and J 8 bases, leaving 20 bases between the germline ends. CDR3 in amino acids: CASSFQPAGAGDEQFF. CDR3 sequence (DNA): TGTGCCAGCAGCTTCCAGCCCGCGGGGGCGGGGGATGAGCAGTTCTTC.

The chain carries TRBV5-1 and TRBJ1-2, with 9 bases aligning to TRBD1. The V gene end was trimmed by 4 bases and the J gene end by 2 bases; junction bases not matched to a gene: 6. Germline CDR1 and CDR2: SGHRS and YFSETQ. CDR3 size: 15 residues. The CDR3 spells CASSKDRGANYGYTF. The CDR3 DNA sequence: TGCGCCAGCAGCAAAGACAGGGGGGCCAACTATGGCTACACCTTC.